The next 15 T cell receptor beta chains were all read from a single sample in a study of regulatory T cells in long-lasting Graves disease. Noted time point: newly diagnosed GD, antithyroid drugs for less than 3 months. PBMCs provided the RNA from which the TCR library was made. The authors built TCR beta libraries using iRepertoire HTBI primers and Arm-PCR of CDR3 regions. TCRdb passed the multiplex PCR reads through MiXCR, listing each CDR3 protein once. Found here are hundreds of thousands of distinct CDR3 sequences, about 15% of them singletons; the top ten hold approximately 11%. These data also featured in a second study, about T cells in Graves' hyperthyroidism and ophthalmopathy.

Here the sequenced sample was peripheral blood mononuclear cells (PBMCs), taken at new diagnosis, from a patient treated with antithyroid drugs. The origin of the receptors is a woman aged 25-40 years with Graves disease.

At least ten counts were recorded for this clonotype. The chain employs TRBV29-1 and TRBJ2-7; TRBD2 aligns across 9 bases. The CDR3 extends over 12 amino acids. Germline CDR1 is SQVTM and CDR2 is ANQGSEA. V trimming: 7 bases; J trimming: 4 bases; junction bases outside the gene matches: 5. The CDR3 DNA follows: TGCAGCGCCGGGACTAGCAGTTACGAGCAGTACTTC. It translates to CSAGTSSYEQYF.

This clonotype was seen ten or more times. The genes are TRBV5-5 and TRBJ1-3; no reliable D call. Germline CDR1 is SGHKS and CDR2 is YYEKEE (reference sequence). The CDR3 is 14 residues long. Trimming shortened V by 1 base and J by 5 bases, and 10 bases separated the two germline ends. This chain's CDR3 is CASSLSEGRNTIYF. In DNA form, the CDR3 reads TGTGCCAGCAGCTTGTCTGAGGGCCGAAACACCATATATTTT.

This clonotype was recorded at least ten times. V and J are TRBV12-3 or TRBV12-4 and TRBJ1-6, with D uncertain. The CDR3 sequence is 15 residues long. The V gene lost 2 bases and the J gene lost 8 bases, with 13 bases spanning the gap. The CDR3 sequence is CASSLSSGVYSPLHF. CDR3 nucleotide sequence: TGTGCCAGCAGTTTAAGCTCTGGGGTATATTCACCCCTCCACTTT.

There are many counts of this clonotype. The CDR3 is CASSLRGLGYGYTF. In DNA, the CDR3 is TGTGCCAGCAGTCTCCGCGGGCTAGGCTATGGCTACACCTTC. V gene TRBV27 combines with J gene TRBJ1-2, with D uncertain. The CDR3 is made up of 14 amino acids. From germline, CDR1 is MNHEY and CDR2 SMNVEV (reference sequence). Trimming removed 5 bases at V and 4 bases at J, with 14 bases between.

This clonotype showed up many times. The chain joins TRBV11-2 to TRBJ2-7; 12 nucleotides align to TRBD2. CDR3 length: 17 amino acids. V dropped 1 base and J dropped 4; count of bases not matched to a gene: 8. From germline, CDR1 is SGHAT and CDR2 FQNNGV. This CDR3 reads CASSLGWTSGKGYEQYF. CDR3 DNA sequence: TGTGCCAGCAGCTTAGGGTGGACTAGCGGGAAGGGATACGAGCAGTACTTC.

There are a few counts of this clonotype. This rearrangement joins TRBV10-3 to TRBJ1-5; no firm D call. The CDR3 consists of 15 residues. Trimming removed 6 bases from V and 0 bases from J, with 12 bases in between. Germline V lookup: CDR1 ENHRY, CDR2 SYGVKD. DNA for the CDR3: TGTGCCATCAGCGCGGGATCTTATAGCAATCAGCCCCAGCATTTT. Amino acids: CAISAGSYSNQPQHF.

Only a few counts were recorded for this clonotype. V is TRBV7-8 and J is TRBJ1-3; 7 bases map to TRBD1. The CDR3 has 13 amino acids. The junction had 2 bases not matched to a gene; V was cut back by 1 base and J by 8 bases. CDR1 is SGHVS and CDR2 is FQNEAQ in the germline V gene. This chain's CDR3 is CASSLGQGHTIYF. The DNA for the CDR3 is TGTGCCAGCAGCTTAGGACAGGGACACACCATATATTTT.

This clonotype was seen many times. CDR3 in amino acids: CASSLGDYQPQHF. DNA for the CDR3: TGTGCCAGCAGCTTAGGGGATTATCAGCCCCAGCATTTT. This sequence joins TRBV7-2 and TRBJ1-5, with no clear D. Germline CDR1 is SGHTA and CDR2 is FQGNSA. Trimming took 1 base from V and 5 from J, leaving 6 bases between them. CDR3 length: 13 amino acids.

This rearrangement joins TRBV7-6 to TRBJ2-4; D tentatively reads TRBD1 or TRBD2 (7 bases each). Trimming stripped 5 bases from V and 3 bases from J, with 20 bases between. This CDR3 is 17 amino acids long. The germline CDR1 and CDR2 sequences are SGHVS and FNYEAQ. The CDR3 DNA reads TGTGCCAGCAGCCCTCGACAGGGAGGGTTGGGCAAAAACATTCAGTACTTC. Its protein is CASSPRQGGLGKNIQYF.

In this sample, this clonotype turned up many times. The DNA of the CDR3 is TGTGCCAGCAGCCAAGATCCGGGGGATGATCAGCCCCAGCATTTT. Translating gives CASSQDPGDDQPQHF. The chain combines TRBV3-1 with TRBJ1-5, with D possibly matching TRBD1 (5 bases). From germline, CDR1 is LGHDT and CDR2 YNNKEL (reference sequence). This CDR3 region has 15 residues. V gave up 0 bases and J gave up 5 bases, with 11 bases separating them.

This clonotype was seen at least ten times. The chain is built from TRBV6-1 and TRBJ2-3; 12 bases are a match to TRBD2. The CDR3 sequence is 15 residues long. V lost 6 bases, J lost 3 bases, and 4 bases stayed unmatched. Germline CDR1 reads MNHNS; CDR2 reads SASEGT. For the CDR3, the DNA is TGTGCCAGCAGGCAGACTAGCGGGAGAACAGATACGCAGTATTTT. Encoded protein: CASRQTSGRTDTQYF.

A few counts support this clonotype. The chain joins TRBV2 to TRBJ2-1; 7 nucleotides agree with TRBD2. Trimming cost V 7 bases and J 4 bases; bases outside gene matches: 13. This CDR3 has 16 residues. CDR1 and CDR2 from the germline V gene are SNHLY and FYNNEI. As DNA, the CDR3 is TGTGCCAGCACCCCGGGGAGGGAGACGGCGTACAATGAGCAGTTCTTC. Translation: CASTPGRETAYNEQFF.

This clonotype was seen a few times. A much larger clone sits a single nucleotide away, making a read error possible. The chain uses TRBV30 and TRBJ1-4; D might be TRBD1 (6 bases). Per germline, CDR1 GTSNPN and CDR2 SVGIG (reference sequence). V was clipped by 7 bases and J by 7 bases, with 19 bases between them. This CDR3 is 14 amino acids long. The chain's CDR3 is CASSRGDTSEKLFF. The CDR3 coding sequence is TGTGCCTCCTCTCGGGGGGACACGAGTGAAAAACTGTTTTTT.

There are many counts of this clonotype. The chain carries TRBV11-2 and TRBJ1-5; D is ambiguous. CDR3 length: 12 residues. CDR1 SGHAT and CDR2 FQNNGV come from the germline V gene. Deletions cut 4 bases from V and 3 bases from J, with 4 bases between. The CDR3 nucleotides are TGTGCCAGCAGCTCGAACAATCAGCCCCAGCATTTT. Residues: CASSSNNQPQHF.

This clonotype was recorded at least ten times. The CDR3 sequence is CSASPGRVGRYNEQFF. CDR3 bases: TGCAGTGCTAGCCCGGGGCGGGTCGGAAGGTACAATGAGCAGTTCTTC. The V gene is TRBV20-1, the J gene TRBJ2-1; D may correspond to TRBD1 or TRBD2 (5 bases each). From germline, CDR1 is DFQATT and CDR2 SNEGSKA (reference sequence). The length of the CDR3 is 16 residues. V gave up 3 bases and J gave up 4 bases, with 19 bases separating them.